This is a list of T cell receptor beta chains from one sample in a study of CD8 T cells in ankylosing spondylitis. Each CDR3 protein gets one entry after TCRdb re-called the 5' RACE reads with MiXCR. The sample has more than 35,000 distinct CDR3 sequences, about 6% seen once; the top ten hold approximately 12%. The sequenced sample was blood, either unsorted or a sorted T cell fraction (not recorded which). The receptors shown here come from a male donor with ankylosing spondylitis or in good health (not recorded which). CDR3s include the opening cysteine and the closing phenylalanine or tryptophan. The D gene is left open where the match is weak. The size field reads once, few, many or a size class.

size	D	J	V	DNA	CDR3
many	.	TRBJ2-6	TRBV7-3	TGTGCCAGCAGCTTAAAGGGCAGGACCTTCTCTGGGGCCAACGTCCTGACTTTC	CASSLKGRTFSGANVLTF
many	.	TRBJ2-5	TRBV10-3	TGTGCCATCAGTGAATTATCCTTCGAAGAGACCCAGTACTTC	CAISELSFEETQYF
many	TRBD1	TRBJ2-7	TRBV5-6	TGTGCCAGCAGCGACCTACCCGGTGGGGGACAGTCCTACGAGCAGTACTTC	CASSDLPGGGQSYEQYF
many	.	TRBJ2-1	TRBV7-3	TGTGCCAGCAGCTCACAAATGGGAGATGAGCAGTTCTTC	CASSSQMGDEQFF
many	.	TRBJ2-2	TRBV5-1	TGCGCCAGCAGCTTGGGTGCAGGACCCACCAGGGAGCTGTTTTTT	CASSLGAGPTRELFF
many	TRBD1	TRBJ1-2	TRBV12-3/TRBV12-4	TGTGCCAGCAGTGGGACAGGGAACTATGGCTACACCTTC	CASSGTGNYGYTF
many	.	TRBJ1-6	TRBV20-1	TGCAGTGTTATAGGTCCGGACCCCAGAAATTCACCCCTCCACTTT	CSVIGPDPRNSPLHF
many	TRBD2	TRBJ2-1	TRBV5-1	TGCGCCAGCAGCTCGAGCGGGAGCTCCTACAATGAGCAGTTCTTC	CASSSSGSSYNEQFF
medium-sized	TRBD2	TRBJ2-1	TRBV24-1	TGTGCCACCAGTGACCCACGAAGGAGCGGGAGGGGGAACACCTACAATGAGCAGTTCTTC	CATSDPRRSGRGNTYNEQFF
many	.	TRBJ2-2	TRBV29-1	TGCAGCGTTGTAGCAGGGAACACCGGGGAGCTGTTTTTT	CSVVAGNTGELFF
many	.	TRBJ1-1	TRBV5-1	TGCGCCAGCAGCTTGTCCCCGACGGTCTACATGAACACTGAAGCTTTCTTT	CASSLSPTVYMNTEAFF